The present entry profiles one TCR beta chain with its context. Its antigen is currently unknown. This record belongs to a study of T cells after yellow fever vaccination. Study-wide background: Preparation used SMART-Seq v4 Ultra Low Input for the low-cell-number fractions.

TCRdb analysed the 5' RACE reads with MiXCR anew, one entry per CDR3 protein. This table has 250,000 or so distinct CDR3 sequences, about 3.9% appearing once. In germline, CDR1 is KGHDR, CDR2 SFDVKD. The CDR3 extends over 15 amino acids. The ends were cut back, 5 bases at V and 7 bases at J, with 17 bases in the middle. Study-wide findings and caveats: Sorted repertoires could include abundant contaminating clonotypes from bulk cells.

The clonotype originates from a man aged 18-30 years who received the YFV17D yellow fever vaccine. The sequences come from PBMCs, collected 15 days after the yellow fever booster vaccination. The V and J genes are TRBV24-1 and TRBJ2-1; D is perhaps TRBD2 (6 bases). The CDR3 DNA sequence: TGTGCCACCAGTGCAGGAACTAGCAGACGAAATGAGCAGTTCTTC. Amino acid sequence: CATSAGTSRRNEQFF.